This TCR beta chain came from a study of T cells in Graves' hyperthyroidism and ophthalmopathy. Amplification targeted TCR beta CDR3 regions from RNA transcripts. The study used the HTBI primer set for a first-round RT-PCR of the TCR CDR3. From the multiplex PCR reads, TCRdb called clonotypes with MiXCR, one entry per CDR3 protein. The table lists 500,000 to 750,000 distinct CDR3 sequences, about half of them singletons, with around 8% in the top ten. The ends lost 0 bases at V and 9 bases at J; junction bases unmatched: 4. Germline CDR1 ENHRY, CDR2 SYGVKD. The CDR3 covers 13 residues. Investigators excluded patients with uncontrolled infection, other autoimmune disease, pregnancy or lactation.

This receptor was obtained from a woman aged 18-29 years with Graves' hyperthyroidism. The sequenced sample was peripheral blood or thyroid tissue (not recorded which). The V call is TRBV10-3, the J call TRBJ2-5, with 7 bases identical to TRBD1. Here the CDR3 reads CAISESLGQPQYF. CDR3 DNA sequence: TGTGCCATCAGTGAGTCGCTGGGACAGCCCCAGTACTTC.